This TCR beta chain was recorded in a study of blood T cell repertoires in COVID-19. Libraries were prepared by immunoSEQ multiplex PCR; TCRdb keeps only in-frame clonotypes and omits some of them. The sample holds about 270,000 clones, more than 65% seen once. The CDR3 totals 15 residues. Germline V lookup: CDR1 KGHSH, CDR2 LQKENI. V lost 4 bases, J lost 5 bases, and 8 bases stayed unmatched. The sample comprised peripheral blood. The TCR comes from a woman younger than 30 with acute or convalescent COVID-19. V and J are TRBV18 and TRBJ2-1, with 7 bases fitting TRBD1. CDR3 residues: CASSRSGTVNNEQFF. The DNA of the CDR3 is TGTGCCAGCTCACGCTCCGGGACAGTCAACAATGAGCAGTTCTTC.